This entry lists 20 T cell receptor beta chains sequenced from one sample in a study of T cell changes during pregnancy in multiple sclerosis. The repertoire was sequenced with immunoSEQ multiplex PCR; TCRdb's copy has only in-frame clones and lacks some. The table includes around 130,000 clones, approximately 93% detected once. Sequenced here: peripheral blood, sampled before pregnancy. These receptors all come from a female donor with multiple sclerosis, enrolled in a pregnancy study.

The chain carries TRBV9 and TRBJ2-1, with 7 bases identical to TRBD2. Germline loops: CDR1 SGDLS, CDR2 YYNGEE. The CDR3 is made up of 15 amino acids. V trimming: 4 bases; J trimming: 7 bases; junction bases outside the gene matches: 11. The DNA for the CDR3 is TGTGCCAGCAGCATCGGACTAGGCTCCGTAAATGAGCAGTTCTTC. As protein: CASSIGLGSVNEQFF.

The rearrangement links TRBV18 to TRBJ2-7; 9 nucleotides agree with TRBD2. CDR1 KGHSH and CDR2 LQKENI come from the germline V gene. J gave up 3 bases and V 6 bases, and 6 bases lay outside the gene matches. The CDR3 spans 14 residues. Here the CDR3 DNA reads TGTGCCAGCTCGACCGGGACTAGCAGCTACGAGCAGTACTTC. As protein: CASSTGTSSYEQYF.

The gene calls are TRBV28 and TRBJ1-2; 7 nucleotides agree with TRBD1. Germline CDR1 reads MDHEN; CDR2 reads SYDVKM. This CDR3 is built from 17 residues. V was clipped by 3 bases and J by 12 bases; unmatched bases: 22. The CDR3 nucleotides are TGTGCCAGCAGTTTGTACAAAACCCCCCGACAGGGCATAGGGAACACCTTC. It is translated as CASSLYKTPRQGIGNTF.

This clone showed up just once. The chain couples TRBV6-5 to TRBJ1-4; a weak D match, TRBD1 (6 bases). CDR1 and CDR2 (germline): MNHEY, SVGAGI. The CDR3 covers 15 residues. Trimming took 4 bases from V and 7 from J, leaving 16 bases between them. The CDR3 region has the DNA TGTGCCAGCAGTTTGTACAGGGAGACTGTTGAAAAACTGTTTTTT. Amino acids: CASSLYRETVEKLFF.

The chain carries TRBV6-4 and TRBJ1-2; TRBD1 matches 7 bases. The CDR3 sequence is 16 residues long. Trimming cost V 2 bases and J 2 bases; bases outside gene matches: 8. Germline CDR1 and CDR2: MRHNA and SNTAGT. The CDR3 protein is CASSDDRESSNYGYTF. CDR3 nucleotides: TGTGCCAGCAGTGACGACAGGGAGTCCTCAAACTATGGCTACACCTTC.

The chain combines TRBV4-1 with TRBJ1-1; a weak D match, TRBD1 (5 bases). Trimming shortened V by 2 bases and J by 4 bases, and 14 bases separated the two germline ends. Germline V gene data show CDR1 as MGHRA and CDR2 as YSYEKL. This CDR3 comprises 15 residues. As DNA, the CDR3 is TGCGCCAGCAGCCAAAGGGGCGGGGACTTCACTGAAGCTTTCTTT. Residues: CASSQRGGDFTEAFF.

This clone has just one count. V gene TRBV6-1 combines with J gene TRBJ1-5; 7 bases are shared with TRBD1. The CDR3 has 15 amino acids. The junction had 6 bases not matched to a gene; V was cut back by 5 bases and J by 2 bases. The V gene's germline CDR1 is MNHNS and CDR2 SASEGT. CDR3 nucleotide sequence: TGTGCCAGCAGTTTTGACAGGGCGGGCAATCAGCCCCAGCATTTT. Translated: CASSFDRAGNQPQHF.

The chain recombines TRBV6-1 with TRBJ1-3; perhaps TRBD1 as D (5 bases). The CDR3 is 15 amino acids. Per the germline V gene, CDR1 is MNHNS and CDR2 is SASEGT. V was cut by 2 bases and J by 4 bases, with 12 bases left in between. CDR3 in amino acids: CASSEIARTGNTIYF. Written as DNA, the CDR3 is TGTGCCAGCAGTGAAATCGCGAGGACAGGAAACACCATATATTTT.

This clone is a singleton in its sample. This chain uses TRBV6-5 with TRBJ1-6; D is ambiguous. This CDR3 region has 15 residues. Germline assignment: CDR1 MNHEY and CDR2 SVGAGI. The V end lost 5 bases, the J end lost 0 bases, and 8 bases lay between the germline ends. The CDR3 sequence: CASSAASSYNSPLHF. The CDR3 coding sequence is TGTGCCAGCAGTGCGGCGAGCTCCTATAATTCACCCCTCCACTTT.

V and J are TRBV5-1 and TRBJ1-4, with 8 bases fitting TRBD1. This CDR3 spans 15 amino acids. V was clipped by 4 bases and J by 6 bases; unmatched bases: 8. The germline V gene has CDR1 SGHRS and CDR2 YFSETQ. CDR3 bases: TGCGCCAGCAGCACGGACAGGGAGACGGATGAAAAACTGTTTTTT. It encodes CASSTDRETDEKLFF.

In DNA, the CDR3 is TGTGCCATCAGTGAGGGGACAGCCCCCTACGAGCAGTACTTC. Translation: CAISEGTAPYEQYF. The genes are TRBV10-3 and TRBJ2-7; the match to TRBD1 covers 7 bases. The CDR3 has 14 amino acids. V shed 2 bases, J shed 2 bases, and the junction held 3 bases outside the gene matches. The germline gives CDR1 ENHRY, CDR2 SYGVKD.

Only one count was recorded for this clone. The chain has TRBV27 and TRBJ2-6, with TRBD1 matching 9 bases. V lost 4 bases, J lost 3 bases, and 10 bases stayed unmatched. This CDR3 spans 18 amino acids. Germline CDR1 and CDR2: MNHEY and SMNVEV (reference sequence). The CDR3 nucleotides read TGTGCCAGCAGTTCCCTCCGGACAGGGGTGGATGGGGCCAACGTCCTGACTTTC. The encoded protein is CASSSLRTGVDGANVLTF.

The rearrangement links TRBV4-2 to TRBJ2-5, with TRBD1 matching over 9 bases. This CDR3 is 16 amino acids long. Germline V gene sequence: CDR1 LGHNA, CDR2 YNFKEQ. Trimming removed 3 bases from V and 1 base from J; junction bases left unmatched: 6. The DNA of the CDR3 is TGTGCCAGCAGCCACCGGGACAGGGAGCTCCAAGAGACCCAGTACTTC. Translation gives CASSHRDRELQETQYF.

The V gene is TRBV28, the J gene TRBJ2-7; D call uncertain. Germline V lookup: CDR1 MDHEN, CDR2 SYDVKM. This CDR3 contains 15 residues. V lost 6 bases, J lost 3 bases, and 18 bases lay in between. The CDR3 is CASRLLPGSHYEQYF. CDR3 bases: TGTGCCAGCAGACTCCTGCCAGGCAGTCACTACGAGCAGTACTTC.

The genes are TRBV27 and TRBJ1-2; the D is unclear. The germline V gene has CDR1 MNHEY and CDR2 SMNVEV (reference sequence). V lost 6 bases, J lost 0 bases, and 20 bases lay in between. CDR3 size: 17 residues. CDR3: CASSHREGEAANYGYTF. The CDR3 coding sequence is TGTGCCAGCAGCCACCGCGAGGGAGAAGCAGCTAACTATGGCTACACCTTC.

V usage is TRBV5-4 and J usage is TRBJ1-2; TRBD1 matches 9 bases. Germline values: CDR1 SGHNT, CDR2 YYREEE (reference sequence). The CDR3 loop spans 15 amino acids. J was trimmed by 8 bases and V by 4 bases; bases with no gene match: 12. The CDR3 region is CASSLLSQGAGGYTF. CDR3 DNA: TGTGCCAGCAGCCTACTTTCACAGGGGGCAGGAGGCTACACCTTC.

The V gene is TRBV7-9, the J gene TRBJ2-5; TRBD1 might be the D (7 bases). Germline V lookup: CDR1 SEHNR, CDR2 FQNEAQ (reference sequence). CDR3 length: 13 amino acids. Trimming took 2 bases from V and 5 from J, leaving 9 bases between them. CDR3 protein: CASSLPGGETQYF. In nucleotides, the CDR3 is TGTGCCAGCAGCTTACCAGGGGGGGAGACCCAGTACTTC.

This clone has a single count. This chain's CDR3 is CSVEGSYGTGNNEQFF. The DNA for the CDR3 is TGCAGCGTTGAAGGGTCCTACGGGACAGGTAACAATGAGCAGTTCTTC. V usage is TRBV29-1 and J usage is TRBJ2-1, with 8 bases lining up with TRBD1. The CDR3 consists of 16 residues. J lost 5 bases, V lost 1 base, and 10 bases had no gene match. CDR1 and CDR2 (germline): SQVTM, ANQGSEA.

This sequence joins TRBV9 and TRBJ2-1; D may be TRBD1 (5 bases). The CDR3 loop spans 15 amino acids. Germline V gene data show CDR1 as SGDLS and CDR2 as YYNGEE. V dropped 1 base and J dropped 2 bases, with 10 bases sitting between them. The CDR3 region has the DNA TGTGCCAGCAGCGTAACAGGCCAACCCTACAATGAGCAGTTCTTC. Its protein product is CASSVTGQPYNEQFF.

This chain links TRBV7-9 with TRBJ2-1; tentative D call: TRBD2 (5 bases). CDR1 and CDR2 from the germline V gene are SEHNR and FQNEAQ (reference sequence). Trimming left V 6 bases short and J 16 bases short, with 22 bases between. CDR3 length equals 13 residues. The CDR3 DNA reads TGTGCCAGCAGTTCAACTAGGTATGGCCTAAGCTTCTTC. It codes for CASSSTRYGLSFF.